The 8 T cell receptor beta chains listed next were all sequenced from one sample in a study of T cell changes during pregnancy in multiple sclerosis. Here immunoSEQ multiplex PCR was the method, and the copy in TCRdb shows in-frame clones only, minus some. The data show more than 55,000 clones, approximately 90% seen once. Sequenced material: peripheral blood, taken in the first trimester of pregnancy. Source of these receptors: a female donor in good health, enrolled as a control in a pregnancy study.

V and J are TRBV7-2 and TRBJ2-5, with TRBD2 as a possible D gene (5 bases). Germline V gives CDR1 SGHTA, CDR2 FQGNSA. The V and J ends lost 5 bases and 5 bases respectively, with 18 bases between them. The CDR3 loop spans 15 amino acids. CDR3 sequence: CASSPGGTVQETQYF. CDR3 bases: TGTGCCAGCAGCCCCGGAGGAACCGTGCAGGAGACCCAGTACTTC.

This clone appeared a single time. The chain carries TRBV10-2 and TRBJ2-7, with 10 bases aligning to TRBD1. The germline V gene encodes CDR1 WSHSY and CDR2 SAAADI. V trimming: 7 bases; J trimming: 2 bases; junction bases outside the gene matches: 5. The CDR3 loop spans 14 amino acids. The CDR3 reads CASKGTGAAYEQYF. The DNA of the CDR3 is TGCGCCAGCAAAGGGACAGGGGCGGCCTACGAGCAGTACTTC.

This sequence joins TRBV5-1 and TRBJ1-1; 8 bases line up with TRBD1. CDR1 and CDR2 (germline): SGHRS, YFSETQ. V shed 0 bases, J shed 4 bases, and the junction held 2 bases outside the gene matches. There are 14 residues in the CDR3. The CDR3 DNA sequence: TGCGCCAGCAGCTTGGAGCAGGGGGCCACTGAAGCTTTCTTT. As protein: CASSLEQGATEAFF.

The chain carries TRBV11-2 and TRBJ2-2; 7 bases map to TRBD2. The germline gives CDR1 SGHAT, CDR2 FQNNGV. With V trimmed by 5 bases and J by 7 bases, 4 bases remained unmatched. The CDR3 totals 13 residues. The CDR3 DNA sequence: TGTGCCAGCAGCCCAAGCGGGATCGGGGAGCTGTTTTTT. The encoded protein is CASSPSGIGELFF.

This chain links TRBV4-1 with TRBJ2-3, with D perhaps TRBD2 (5 bases). V was shortened by 0 bases and J by 6 bases, with 13 bases between the two germline ends. CDR3 length: 15 residues. Per germline, CDR1 MGHRA and CDR2 YSYEKL. The CDR3 loop is CASSQDSGPRDTQYF. CDR3 coding DNA: TGCGCCAGCAGCCAAGACAGCGGACCACGGGATACGCAGTATTTT.

This sequence joins TRBV4-2 and TRBJ1-1; D gene ambiguous. The germline gives CDR1 LGHNA, CDR2 YNFKEQ. CDR3 length: 16 amino acids. The V and J ends lost 1 base and 6 bases respectively, with 18 bases between them. The CDR3 here is CASSQVPHAEKAEAFF. In DNA, the CDR3 is TGTGCCAGCAGCCAAGTACCCCACGCGGAGAAGGCTGAAGCTTTCTTT.

The table lists this clone with a count of one. V and J are TRBV27 and TRBJ2-7; tentatively, D is TRBD2 (5 bases). CDR3 length: 14 residues. CDR1 is MNHEY, CDR2 SMNVEV, per germline (reference sequence). Trimming took off 8 bases at V and 0 bases at J, with 14 bases between the two ends. The CDR3 here is CASARVRASYEQYF. DNA for the CDR3: TGTGCCAGCGCGCGGGTTAGGGCCTCCTACGAGCAGTACTTC.

The chain is built from TRBV4-1 and TRBJ2-3, with D tentatively TRBD2 (5 bases). The CDR3 sequence is 15 residues long. Germline CDR1 MGHRA, CDR2 YSYEKL. Trimming removed 0 bases at V and 5 bases at J, with 12 bases between. The CDR3 loop is CASSQDLPRGDTQYF. CDR3 coding DNA: TGCGCCAGCAGCCAAGATTTGCCTCGGGGAGATACGCAGTATTTT.